One and the same sample provided the 32 T cell receptor beta chains below, sequenced in a study of CD8+ T cells in alopecia areata. Following extraction, RNA underwent reverse transcription to cDNA, which served as the sequencing template. The data were produced by immunoSEQ multiplex PCR, yet TCRdb's version contains in-frame clones alone and is incomplete. The sample lists about 150,000 clones; 62% were seen once. The sequenced material came from CD8+ T cells sorted from blood. Receptors were obtained from a human donor in good health.

This sequence joins TRBV25-1 and TRBJ2-7; tentative D call: TRBD2 (5 bases). CDR3 length: 14 amino acids. CDR1 MGHDK and CDR2 SYGVNS come from the germline V gene. The V and J ends lost 1 base and 4 bases respectively, with 11 bases between them. Here the CDR3 reads CASSEFGGGYEQYF. Written as DNA, the CDR3 is TGTGCCAGCAGTGAATTTGGCGGAGGTTACGAGCAGTACTTC.

The rearrangement uses TRBV20-1 and TRBJ2-7; 7 bases match TRBD2. Looked up from germline, CDR1 is DFQATT and CDR2 is SNEGSKA (reference sequence). The CDR3 consists of 11 residues. V was pared by 6 bases and J by 3 bases, with 2 bases of the junction left unmatched. The CDR3 DNA sequence: TGCAGTGCCGCGGGGGACTACGAGCAGTACTTC. Encoded protein: CSAAGDYEQYF.

This chain joins TRBV7-9 and TRBJ2-5, with D uncertain. The CDR3 runs 12 residues. V lost 1 base, J lost 5 bases, and 5 bases lay in between. Germline V lookup: CDR1 SEHNR, CDR2 FQNEAQ (reference sequence). This chain's CDR3 is CASSLGVETQYF. CDR3 sequence (DNA): TGTGCCAGCAGCTTAGGAGTGGAGACCCAGTACTTC. The full variable domain, with the rest looked up from reference TRBV7-9 and TRBJ2-5, is DTGVSQNPRHKITKRGQNVTFRCDPISEHNRLYWYRQTLGQGPEFLTYFQNEAQLEKSRLLSDRFSAERPKGSFSTLEIQRTEQGDSAMYLCASSLGVETQYFGPGTRLLVL.

This clone is a singleton in its sample. The gene calls are TRBV29-1 and TRBJ1-2, with D possibly TRBD1 on 6 matching bases. Trimming removed 5 bases from V and 4 bases from J, with 14 bases in between. Per germline, CDR1 SQVTM and CDR2 ANQGSEA. CDR3 length: 13 residues. The CDR3 sequence: CSVLGGLGYGYTF. CDR3 nucleotide sequence: TGCAGCGTTTTAGGGGGACTCGGCTATGGCTACACCTTC.

CDR3 DNA: TGCGCCAGCAGCCAAGCATGGCTAGCGGGCGAATACAATGAGCAGTTCTTC. Encoded protein: CASSQAWLAGEYNEQFF. The chain joins TRBV4-1 to TRBJ2-1, with 8 bases lining up with TRBD2. Per the germline V gene, CDR1 is MGHRA and CDR2 is YSYEKL. The V segment lost 1 base and the J segment 4 bases; nucleotides outside the gene matches: 9. The CDR3 runs 17 residues.

This chain uses TRBV9 with TRBJ2-5; 7 positions agree with TRBD2. Germline V lookup: CDR1 SGDLS, CDR2 YYNGEE. Losses at the gene ends were 3 bases for V and 8 bases for J; bases not matched to a gene: 10. CDR3 length: 14 residues. DNA for the CDR3: TGTGCCAGCAGCGGGGGAGGGGACTATACAACCCAGTACTTC. Translating it yields CASSGGGDYTTQYF.

The V call is TRBV7-9, the J call TRBJ2-7, with TRBD2 identical over 8 bases. The ends lost 5 bases at V and 2 bases at J; junction bases unmatched: 8. The germline gives CDR1 SEHNR, CDR2 FQNEAQ (reference sequence). The CDR3 is 15 residues long. CDR3 protein: CASSATAGDTYEQYF. The CDR3 DNA sequence: TGTGCCAGCAGCGCAACAGCGGGGGATACCTACGAGCAGTACTTC.

This clone was observed a single time. This chain joins TRBV7-9 and TRBJ1-5; no firm D call. V lost 4 bases and J 3 bases, leaving 4 bases between the germline ends. Germline-derived CDR1 and CDR2 are SEHNR and FQNEAQ (reference sequence). This CDR3 is 12 amino acids long. The CDR3 here is CASSSYNQPQHF. DNA for the CDR3: TGTGCCAGCAGCTCGTACAATCAGCCCCAGCATTTT.

The chain combines TRBV25-1 with TRBJ2-4; 9 bases fit TRBD1. The CDR3 is 11 residues long. With 8 bases clipped from V and 7 bases from J, the junction kept 0 bases outside the gene matches. Looked up from germline, CDR1 is MGHDK and CDR2 is SYGVNS. DNA of the CDR3: TGTGCCAGCGGACAGGGGAACATTCAGTACTTC. Protein sequence: CASGQGNIQYF.

V usage is TRBV11-2 and J usage is TRBJ2-7, with D perhaps TRBD2 (6 bases). The CDR3 runs 13 residues. Germline-derived CDR1 and CDR2 are SGHAT and FQNNGV. Trimming stripped 9 bases from V and 3 bases from J, with 15 bases between. DNA for the CDR3: TGTGCCAGTAGAGGAGGGACCATCTACGAGCAGTACTTC. This sequence encodes CASRGGTIYEQYF.

The CDR3: CSEGGGSTDTQYF. In DNA form, the CDR3 reads TGCAGCGAAGGAGGAGGTTCCACAGATACGCAGTATTTT. The V call is TRBV29-1, the J call TRBJ2-3, with a weak D call TRBD2 (5 bases). V was trimmed by 7 bases and J by 2 bases, leaving 13 bases between them. CDR1 and CDR2 (germline): SQVTM, ANQGSEA. CDR3 length equals 13 residues.

The chain uses TRBV9 and TRBJ2-2; D tentatively fits TRBD1 or TRBD2 (6 bases each). The CDR3 runs 15 residues. Germline V gene data show CDR1 as SGDLS and CDR2 as YYNGEE. V shed 0 bases and J shed 5 bases, with 11 bases lying between them. In nucleotides, the CDR3 is TGTGCCAGCAGCGTAGCCGGGGGCTGGACCGGGGAGCTGTTTTTT. Protein: CASSVAGGWTGELFF.

The chain recombines TRBV29-1 with TRBJ1-2, with 7 nucleotides matching TRBD1. CDR3 length: 13 amino acids. J lost 4 bases, V lost 4 bases, and 6 bases had no gene match. CDR1 and CDR2 (germline): SQVTM, ANQGSEA. The CDR3, as DNA: TGCAGCGTTGTAGGGCAGGGGGTCTATGGCTACACCTTC. This encodes CSVVGQGVYGYTF.

The chain carries TRBV27 and TRBJ2-5, with 9 bases matching TRBD1. With V trimmed by 8 bases and J by 5 bases, 6 bases remained unmatched. There are 13 residues in the CDR3. Per the germline V gene, CDR1 is MNHEY and CDR2 is SMNVEV (reference sequence). In DNA form, the CDR3 reads TGTGCCAGCGGCAACAGGGGGCTCGAGACCCAGTACTTC. Protein: CASGNRGLETQYF.

The chain combines TRBV19 with TRBJ1-2; D may be TRBD1 (5 bases). This CDR3 region has 16 residues. Germline CDR1 and CDR2: LNHDA and SQIVND (reference sequence). Trimming removed 6 bases at V and 5 bases at J, with 22 bases between. The CDR3 is CASRGRRGLPMYGYTF. The CDR3 nucleotides read TGTGCCAGTAGGGGCCGGCGGGGCCTACCTATGTATGGCTACACCTTC.

The chain has TRBV4-2 and TRBJ2-1; 14 nucleotides line up with TRBD2. The CDR3 contains 16 residues. The germline V gene encodes CDR1 LGHNA and CDR2 YNFKEQ. Trimming at V came to 3 bases and at J to 8 bases, leaving 6 bases not matched to a gene. CDR3 loop: CASSHPGTSGSHEQFF. The CDR3 region has the DNA TGTGCCAGCAGCCATCCCGGGACTAGCGGGAGCCATGAGCAGTTCTTC.

This clone was detected only a few times. The chain has TRBV27 and TRBJ2-1; 13 bases line up with TRBD2. The CDR3 runs 15 residues. The germline CDR1 and CDR2 sequences are MNHEY and SMNVEV (reference sequence). Trimming took 4 bases from V and 4 from J; bases not matched to a gene: 1. CDR3 amino acids: CASSWTSGSYNEQFF. CDR3 coding DNA: TGTGCCAGCAGTTGGACTAGCGGGAGTTACAATGAGCAGTTCTTC.

V gene TRBV4-1 combines with J gene TRBJ2-2, with 7 nucleotides matching TRBD1. CDR1 and CDR2 (germline): MGHRA, YSYEKL. J was trimmed by 2 bases and V by 4 bases; bases with no gene match: 4. The CDR3 runs 15 residues. The CDR3 reads CASSRTGFNTGELFF. Written as DNA, the CDR3 is TGCGCCAGCAGCCGGACAGGATTCAACACCGGGGAGCTGTTTTTT.

Only a few counts were recorded for this clone. The chain links TRBV10-2 to TRBJ2-4; D not resolved. CDR1 and CDR2 (germline): WSHSY, SAAADI. The CDR3 is 13 residues long. Trimming removed 6 bases from V and 0 bases from J, with 6 bases in between. The DNA of the CDR3 is TGCGCCAGCAGGTCCTTAGCCAAAAACATTCAGTACTTC. It specifies CASRSLAKNIQYF.

V gene TRBV4-2 combines with J gene TRBJ2-7; a weak D match, TRBD1 (5 bases). Germline CDR1 LGHNA, CDR2 YNFKEQ. This CDR3 has 14 residues. Trimming left V 0 bases short and J 5 bases short, with 11 bases between. The CDR3 nucleotides read TGTGCCAGCAGCCAAGAGGACACTTCAAACGAGCAGTACTTC. Its translation: CASSQEDTSNEQYF.

CDR3 protein: CASSATDTQYF. CDR3 sequence (DNA): TGTGCCAGCAGCGCCACAGATACGCAGTATTTT. The genes are TRBV9 and TRBJ2-3; D remains ambiguous. Germline loops: CDR1 SGDLS, CDR2 YYNGEE. Trimming took 3 bases from V and 2 from J, leaving 1 base between them. This CDR3 region has 11 residues.

This clone has just a few counts. The V call is TRBV29-1, the J call TRBJ2-1; 8 bases line up with TRBD2. V was pared by 8 bases and J by 2 bases, with 8 bases of the junction left unmatched. The germline V gene has CDR1 SQVTM and CDR2 ANQGSEA. The CDR3 contains 14 residues. The CDR3 spells CSLNSGTAYNEQFF. The CDR3 bases are TGCAGCCTCAATAGCGGGACCGCCTACAATGAGCAGTTCTTC.

The chain joins TRBV27 to TRBJ2-7, with D perhaps TRBD1 (6 bases). This CDR3 contains 15 residues. V lost 4 bases and J 1 base, leaving 14 bases between the germline ends. Germline V gene lookup returns CDR1 MNHEY and CDR2 SMNVEV (reference sequence). In DNA form, the CDR3 reads TGTGCCAGCAGTTGGTCGCAGGGGTTGTCCTACGAGCAGTACTTC. Protein sequence: CASSWSQGLSYEQYF.

CDR3: CASSQDPPGQGGHGYTF. CDR3 nucleotides: TGTGCCAGCAGCCAAGACCCGCCGGGACAGGGAGGTCACGGCTACACCTTC. The rearrangement uses TRBV4-2 and TRBJ1-2, with 9 bases lining up with TRBD1. CDR1 is LGHNA, CDR2 YNFKEQ, per germline. The V and J ends lost 0 bases and 8 bases, in that order; junction bases with no gene match: 13. CDR3 length: 17 amino acids.

The chain has TRBV4-1 and TRBJ2-4, with unresolved D. Trimming pared 0 bases from V and 7 bases from J, leaving 4 bases between. Germline CDR1 is MGHRA and CDR2 is YSYEKL. This CDR3 is 12 amino acids long. The CDR3 loop is CASSQDGNIQYF. The CDR3 DNA sequence: TGCGCCAGCAGCCAAGATGGGAACATTCAGTACTTC.

V is TRBV28 and J is TRBJ1-5; 7 bases are shared with TRBD1. Germline V gene lookup returns CDR1 MDHEN and CDR2 SYDVKM. V dropped 3 bases and J dropped 5; count of bases not matched to a gene: 7. The CDR3 is 15 residues long. CDR3 residues: CASSFGRQGYQPQHF. In nucleotides, the CDR3 is TGTGCCAGCAGTTTTGGCCGACAGGGTTATCAGCCCCAGCATTTT.

The J gene is TRBJ2-1, the V gene TRBV9; 10 nucleotides line up with TRBD1. The V segment lost 4 bases and the J segment 9 bases; nucleotides outside the gene matches: 7. The CDR3 is 14 residues long. Germline loops: CDR1 SGDLS, CDR2 YYNGEE. The DNA of the CDR3 is TGTGCCAGCAGCTCGGGGGACAGGGGTTTTGAGCAGTTCTTC. Translated, it gives CASSSGDRGFEQFF.

The table lists this clone with a count of one. The chain couples TRBV4-1 to TRBJ1-2, with TRBD1 matching 8 bases. The CDR3 is 18 amino acids. V lost 0 bases to trimming and J lost 4 bases; unmatched junction nucleotides: 13. Germline lookup yields CDR1 MGHRA and CDR2 YSYEKL. The CDR3 DNA reads TGCGCCAGCAGCCAAGAATTTGACAGGGGATCTCTATCCTATGGCTACACCTTC. The encoded protein is CASSQEFDRGSLSYGYTF.

The J gene is TRBJ1-2, the V gene TRBV29-1, with 8 bases identical to TRBD1. This CDR3 is 12 amino acids long. The J segment lost 8 bases and the V segment lost 4 bases, leaving 6 bases of the junction unmatched. The V gene's germline CDR1 is SQVTM and CDR2 ANQGSEA. CDR3 sequence reads: CSVADRERGYTF. In nucleotides, the CDR3 is TGCAGCGTTGCGGACAGGGAAAGAGGCTACACCTTC.

This chain links TRBV27 with TRBJ2-2; TRBD2 aligns across 9 bases. The V gene's germline CDR1 is MNHEY and CDR2 SMNVEV (reference sequence). This CDR3 is 14 amino acids long. Trimming cost V 7 bases and J 4 bases; bases outside gene matches: 4. The CDR3 DNA reads as TGTGCCAGCAAAATAGCGGGAGCCACCGGGGAGCTGTTTTTT. This sequence encodes CASKIAGATGELFF.

This clone was observed a few times. The chain combines TRBV19 with TRBJ2-2; D not certain. CDR1 is LNHDA, CDR2 SQIVND, per germline (reference sequence). The CDR3 is made up of 14 amino acids. Trimming took 5 bases from V and 2 from J, leaving 9 bases between them. DNA for the CDR3: TGTGCCAGTAGTCCGAGTTTAAACACCGGGGAGCTGTTTTTT. It encodes CASSPSLNTGELFF.

This chain joins TRBV6-5 and TRBJ2-5; D remains ambiguous. The CDR3 runs 11 residues. V lost 10 bases and J lost 5, with 11 bases in between. Germline CDR1 MNHEY, CDR2 SVGAGI. CDR3 loop: CATSEGETQYF. CDR3 coding DNA: TGTGCCACGTCTGAAGGGGAGACCCAGTACTTC.